This T cell receptor (beta chain) comes out of a study of blood T cell repertoires in COVID-19 (dated by TCRdb to 2018 to 2020). Some background on the complete study: Samples from collaborators originated in the United States, Italy and Spain and spanned both the acute and convalescent phases of COVID-19. Subjects who had been exposed to COVID-19, were actively infected with it, or had recovered from it provided the deeply sampled blood TCRbeta repertoires that made up the dataset. The material from the prospective study consisted of cDNA or gDNA derived from T cells, B-cell-depleted T cells, or PBMCs. Where available, HLA class I and class II types were obtained from metadata supplied by the sample provider rather than from assay-based typing. The repertoires were released in a freely available public database meant as a resource for research on the immune response to SARS-CoV-2. The samples were drawn from the first 160 participants of the ongoing ImmuneRACE study and from roughly 1,300 subjects provided by 6 global collaborators. Nearly every sample came with metadata listing a de-identified subject ID, COVID-19 status, age in years and sex. Overall study results and their limits: Clinical and demographic metadata were provided uncurated, with the amount varying by source and participant.

Samples from volunteer blood donors who had recovered from COVID-19 were contributed by a second Seattle source. Each collaborating institution followed its own protocols to collect whole blood in K2EDTA tubes. For TCRbeta analysis, collaborators shipped samples in one of three forms: frozen whole blood, isolated PBMCs, or DNA extracted from either of those sample types. Notes on this clone: Its antigen is not yet known. No base-level quality is on record; no much larger clone is a single base apart.

TCRbeta CDR3 regions were amplified from genomic DNA using the immunoSEQ Assay, a bias-controlled multiplex PCR. In the original analysis: The number of nucleated cells in each sample was estimated from the amplification of reference gene primers within the assay. To quantify the absolute abundance of each unique TCRbeta CDR3 rearrangement, sequence reads were collapsed and filtered. For each sample, productive Simpson clonality was calculated by taking the square root of Simpson's diversity index across productive rearrangements. Not all clones reach the TCRdb copy of this immuneACCESS table, which keeps in-frame sequences only. Checked studies attribute under half of the gap to unresolved V genes and leave the rest unexplained. The V and J calls and clone size were taken over from that table, and D and trimming were inferred from the DNA. The sample has over 70,000 clones on record, over 70% of them singletons. 18% of the sample lies in the top ten.

For CDR1 and CDR2, the germline V gene (reference sequence) lists SGHNT and YYREEE. Taken from cysteine to phenylalanine, the CDR3 has 17 residues. Just the 51-base CDR3 DNA is kept, in frame starting at base 1. Cut back by 4 bases and 5 bases, the V and J ends lie 21 bases apart. Sequencing was carried out using peripheral blood. The TCR comes from a man aged 65 to 85 who had recovered from COVID-19. The chain was built from TRBV5-4 and TRBJ2-2; a tentative D match to TRBD1 spans 6 bases. The nucleotide sequence reads TGTGCCAGCAGCCCCAATGTGAACAGGGTATATACCGGGGAGCTGTTTTTT. Its protein is CASSPNVNRVYTGELFF.